Included here is one T cell receptor (beta chain) sequence, with context. Antigen: not known. People whose metastatic non-small-cell lung cancer was chemo-refractory got focal radiation along with CTLA-4 blockade by ipilimumab. The protocol was immunoSEQ multiplex PCR, while the TCRdb copy is restricted to in-frame clones and leaves out a portion. The sample shows 60,000 to 85,000 clones, around nine tenths of them seen only once. The sample originates from a study of radiotherapy plus CTLA-4 blockade in lung cancer. The study's findings and limits: Strongest reported response predictors: early blood clone changes and post-radiation interferon-beta. There was expansion of tumor-derived TCR clones in blood after radiotherapy plus ipilimumab.

V was pared by 4 bases and J by 1 base, with 17 bases between. The germline V gene has CDR1 GTSNPN and CDR2 SVGIG (reference sequence). The CDR3 is 15 residues long. J is TRBJ2-7 and V is TRBV30; D may match TRBD1 or TRBD2 (6 bases each). The source is a human donor with non-small cell lung cancer who had stable disease on radiotherapy plus ipilimumab. This sample comprised peripheral blood, obtained from a patient treated with radiotherapy plus ipilimumab. The CDR3 nucleotides are TGTGCCTGGACCCTGAGGGGGAGGTGGTCCTACGAGCAGTACTTC. Translating gives CAWTLRGRWSYEQYF. Complete variable domain (other parts from reference TRBV30 and TRBJ2-7): SQTIHQWPATLVQPVGSPLSLECTVEGTSNPNLYWYRQAAGRGLQLLFYSVGIGQISSEVPQNLSASRPQDRQFILSSKKLLLSDSGFYLCAWTLRGRWSYEQYFGPGTRLTVT.